These 28 T cell receptor beta chains originate from one sample sequenced in a study of graft-versus-host responses after intestinal transplantation. TCRdb's copy holds only in-frame clones and misses some; the assay was immunoSEQ multiplex PCR. The sample has 25,000 to 35,000 clones; about three quarters are singletons. The graft tissue was processed, and this released both intraepithelial and lamina propria lymphocytes. Sequencing used ileum tissue, obtained 98 days after intestinal transplantation. The receptors originated from a human patient who received an intestinal transplant, so some T cells may come from the graft donor.

This clone was observed once. Germline and junction disagree at one end, which may indicate a read error. This chain links TRBV30 with TRBJ2-7; D call uncertain. The CDR3 is made up of 12 amino acids. Germline values: CDR1 GTSNPN, CDR2 SVGIG (reference sequence). CDR3 sequence reads: CAWRETSHEQYF. The CDR3 DNA is TGTGCCTGGAGAGAAACCTCCCACGAGCAGTACTTC.

The V call is TRBV7-9, the J call TRBJ2-1, with 9 bases that match TRBD2. CDR3 length equals 15 residues. CDR1 and CDR2 (germline): SEHNR, FQNEAQ (reference sequence). J lost 4 bases, V lost 8 bases, and 9 bases had no gene match. As DNA, the CDR3 is TGTGCCAGCGACTCAAGCGGGGGGAAATACAATGAGCAGTTCTTC. It specifies CASDSSGGKYNEQFF. Full variable domain (missing parts from reference TRBV7-9 and TRBJ2-1): DTGVSQNPRHKITKRGQNVTFRCDPISEHNRLYWYRQTLGQGPEFLTYFQNEAQLEKSRLLSDRFSAERPKGSFSTLEIQRTEQGDSAMYLCASDSSGGKYNEQFFGPGTRLTVL.

V and J are TRBV19 and TRBJ1-2; TRBD1 agrees at 9 bases. The CDR3 is made up of 16 amino acids. The germline CDR1 and CDR2 sequences are LNHDA and SQIVND (reference sequence). V trimming: 7 bases; J trimming: 7 bases; junction bases outside the gene matches: 16. For the CDR3, the DNA is TGTGCCAGTACCGGGACAGGGTTCAGTTTGTCGGGTGGCTACACCTTC. As protein: CASTGTGFSLSGGYTF. Full variable domain (outside the CDR3, taken from reference TRBV19 and TRBJ1-2): DGGITQSPKYLFRKEGQNVTLSCEQNLNHDAMYWYRQDPGQGLRLIYYSQIVNDFQKGDIAEGYSVSREKKESFPLTVTSAQKNPTAFYLCASTGTGFSLSGGYTFGSGTRLTVV.

This chain joins TRBV7-9 and TRBJ2-7; TRBD1 matches at 9 bases. The CDR3 runs to 16 residues. Unmatched junction bases numbered 7, after V lost 1 base and J lost 3 bases. In germline, CDR1 is SEHNR, CDR2 FQNEAQ (reference sequence). CDR3 in DNA: TGTGCCAGCAGCTTAGTACCGGGACAGGGTGACTACGAGCAGTACTTC. Translation gives CASSLVPGQGDYEQYF.

This chain links TRBV4-1 with TRBJ2-3; D unresolved. The germline V and J ends were trimmed by 4 bases and 2 bases, with 7 bases remaining between them. The germline CDR1 and CDR2 sequences are MGHRA and YSYEKL. The CDR3 totals 13 residues. The CDR3 here is CASSRLLTDTQYF. The CDR3 nucleotides are TGCGCCAGCAGCCGGCTACTCACAGATACGCAGTATTTT.

V is TRBV19 and J is TRBJ2-5, with D possibly matching TRBD2 (5 bases). Trimming stripped 5 bases from V and 5 bases from J, with 15 bases between. The CDR3 spans 14 residues. CDR1 is LNHDA and CDR2 is SQIVND in the germline V gene (reference sequence). The CDR3 is CASSSGLGGETQYF. DNA of the CDR3: TGTGCCAGTAGTTCCGGACTGGGCGGGGAGACCCAGTACTTC.

The chain has TRBV18 and TRBJ2-7; D ambiguous. Germline loops: CDR1 KGHSH, CDR2 LQKENI. This CDR3 comprises 15 residues. The germline V and J ends were trimmed by 2 bases and 5 bases, with 16 bases remaining between them. The CDR3 region has the DNA TGTGCCAGCTCACCAGTACACCTTGGGTGGCACGAGCAGTACTTC. This sequence encodes CASSPVHLGWHEQYF.

The rearrangement uses TRBV19 and TRBJ1-6, with 7 bases fitting TRBD1. V lost 10 bases and J lost 7; bases outside the gene matches: 7. The CDR3 loop spans 13 amino acids. Germline CDR1 and CDR2: LNHDA and SQIVND (reference sequence). CDR3 loop: CATATGVNSPLHF. CDR3 nucleotide sequence: TGTGCCACTGCCACAGGGGTAAATTCACCCCTCCACTTT.

The chain joins TRBV19 to TRBJ2-7; 15 bases fit TRBD2. Looked up from germline, CDR1 is LNHDA and CDR2 is SQIVND (reference sequence). The J segment lost 0 bases and the V segment lost 5 bases, leaving 11 bases of the junction unmatched. This CDR3 spans 19 amino acids. The CDR3: CASSSSSGTSGGSSYEQYF. Written as DNA, the CDR3 is TGTGCCAGTAGTTCAAGCTCCGGGACTAGCGGGGGGAGCTCCTACGAGCAGTACTTC.

This chain links TRBV6-6 with TRBJ1-1; no clear D. This CDR3 is 13 amino acids long. Trimming left V 3 bases short and J 1 base short, with 6 bases between. CDR1 is MNHNY, CDR2 SVGAGI, per germline (reference sequence). The CDR3 nucleotides are TGTGCCAGCAGTTATACCCAGAACACTGAAGCTTTCTTT. Amino acid sequence: CASSYTQNTEAFF.

The CDR3 loop reads CASSLISGNTDTQYF. CDR3 DNA sequence: TGTGCCAGCAGCTTAATTAGCGGTAACACAGATACGCAGTATTTT. This chain joins TRBV7-9 and TRBJ2-3, with D possibly matching TRBD2 (6 bases). Trimming stripped 2 bases from V and 2 bases from J, with 11 bases between. Germline V gene sequence: CDR1 SEHNR, CDR2 FQNEAQ (reference sequence). The CDR3 length is 15 residues.

The gene calls are TRBV21-1 and TRBJ1-5; the tabulated D call, TRBD1, remains unverified against the DNA. TRBV21-1 is listed as a pseudogene. This CDR3 comprises 16 residues. The CDR3 loop reads CASSRHLHWHHQPQHF. The CDR3 nucleotides read TGTGCCAGCAGCAGACATCTACATTGGCATCATCAGCCCCAGCATTTT.

The rearrangement links TRBV4-1 to TRBJ1-6, with TRBD1 as a possible D gene (5 bases). V dropped 5 bases and J dropped 1 base, with 15 bases sitting between them. There are 17 residues in the CDR3. CDR1 and CDR2 (germline): MGHRA, YSYEKL. CDR3 in DNA: TGCGCCAGCAGCTTCTGGTCGGGGGGATCCTATAATTCACCCCTCCACTTT. The encoded protein is CASSFWSGGSYNSPLHF.

The V gene is TRBV21-1, the J gene TRBJ2-6. TRBV21-1 is a pseudogene locus. CDR3 length: 14 amino acids. CDR3 residues: CASGNSSGANVLTF. The CDR3 coding sequence is TGTGCCAGCGGAAATAGCTCTGGGGCCAACGTCCTGACTTTC.

The CDR3: CASSLTLAGSGANVLTF. In nucleotides, the CDR3 is TGCGCCAGCAGCCTAACACTAGCGGGCTCTGGGGCCAACGTCCTGACTTTC. This chain connects TRBV4-1 to TRBJ2-6; the match to TRBD2 covers 9 bases. The CDR3 has 17 residues. From germline, CDR1 is MGHRA and CDR2 YSYEKL. V lost 4 bases to trimming and J lost 0 bases; unmatched junction nucleotides: 4.

On this clone: Other DNA sequences of this sample code for an identical CDR3. This chain links TRBV5-1 with TRBJ1-2; 7 nucleotides align to TRBD1. Germline CDR1 SGHRS, CDR2 YFSETQ. CDR3 length: 16 residues. V shed 4 bases and J 2 bases; nucleotides not matched to a gene: 11. This CDR3 reads CASSKPSGTDNYGYTF. The CDR3, as DNA: TGCGCCAGCAGCAAACCATCCGGGACAGACAACTATGGCTACACCTTC.

This rearrangement joins TRBV9 to TRBJ2-3, with 7 bases that match TRBD2. V lost 4 bases, J lost 2 bases, and 4 bases stayed unmatched. CDR3 size: 14 residues. Germline CDR1 SGDLS, CDR2 YYNGEE. Here the CDR3 reads CASSKAGNTDTQYF. The DNA for the CDR3 is TGTGCCAGCAGCAAAGCGGGGAACACAGATACGCAGTATTTT.

Points on this clone: One junction end disagrees with the germline gene, perhaps due to a read error. V and J are TRBV29-1 and TRBJ2-7, with 9 positions matching TRBD1. Germline CDR1 SQVTM, CDR2 ANQGSEA. The CDR3 consists of 13 residues. CDR3 amino acids: CSVVTGGSNEQYF. The CDR3 DNA reads TGCAGCGTTGTTACAGGGGGCTCCAACGAGCAGTACTTC.

The chain combines TRBV2 with TRBJ2-7; perhaps TRBD1 as D (5 bases). CDR3 length: 13 amino acids. The germline gives CDR1 SNHLY, CDR2 FYNNEI. The germline V and J ends were trimmed by 7 bases and 7 bases, with 17 bases remaining between them. Here the CDR3 reads CASTTARVEEQYF. The CDR3 bases are TGTGCCAGCACCACAGCCAGGGTGGAGGAGCAGTACTTC.

V usage is TRBV13 and J usage is TRBJ2-5; D is perhaps TRBD2 (7 bases). From germline, CDR1 is PRHDT and CDR2 FYEKMQ (reference sequence). This CDR3 spans 15 amino acids. The V and J ends lost 2 bases and 4 bases respectively, with 14 bases between them. CDR3 coding DNA: TGTGCCAGCAGCTTACGGGGGGTACAGGGAGAGACCCAGTACTTC. This codes for CASSLRGVQGETQYF.

The chain carries TRBV5-8 and TRBJ1-1; D remains unclear. The CDR3 is 14 amino acids. CDR1 and CDR2 from the germline V gene are SGHTS and YDEGEE. Trimming left V 0 bases short and J 1 base short, with 7 bases between. CDR3 loop: CASSLGQANTEAFF. In DNA form, the CDR3 reads TGTGCCAGCAGCTTGGGTCAGGCGAACACTGAAGCTTTCTTT.

V gene TRBV6-6 combines with J gene TRBJ2-7, with D possibly TRBD2 on 6 matching bases. The CDR3 spans 12 residues. V was pared by 1 base and J by 7 bases, with 8 bases between. Looked up from germline, CDR1 is MNHNY and CDR2 is SVGAGI (reference sequence). CDR3 nucleotides: TGTGCCAGCAGTTACTTAGCGGATGAGCAGTACTTC. Its protein is CASSYLADEQYF.

The V call is TRBV5-1, the J call TRBJ1-4; no definite D call. Germline values: CDR1 SGHRS, CDR2 YFSETQ. The V gene lost 0 bases and the J gene lost 5 bases, with 8 bases spanning the gap. The CDR3 spans 14 residues. The CDR3 is CASSLGHQNEKLFF. The CDR3 DNA sequence: TGCGCCAGCAGCTTGGGACACCAGAATGAAAAACTGTTTTTT.

The rearrangement links TRBV10-3 to TRBJ1-5, with 8 nucleotides matching TRBD1. The V segment lost 10 bases and the J segment 1 base; nucleotides outside the gene matches: 12. CDR3 length equals 16 residues. Germline CDR1 reads ENHRY; CDR2 reads SYGVKD. The chain's CDR3 is CATAWGDRLSNQPQHF. The DNA of the CDR3 is TGTGCCACCGCCTGGGGGGACAGGCTGAGCAATCAGCCCCAGCATTTT.

This sequence joins TRBV9 and TRBJ1-1; TRBD1 agrees at 7 bases. Germline V gives CDR1 SGDLS, CDR2 YYNGEE. The CDR3 covers 15 residues. V was pared by 3 bases and J by 6 bases, with 11 bases of the junction left unmatched. This CDR3 is CASSDSTGRTPEAFF. Here the CDR3 DNA reads TGTGCCAGCAGCGACTCGACAGGGAGGACCCCTGAAGCTTTCTTT.

V and J are TRBV19 and TRBJ2-2, with a tentative D call TRBD1 (6 bases). This CDR3 region has 17 residues. Germline loops: CDR1 LNHDA, CDR2 SQIVND (reference sequence). V was trimmed by 3 bases and J by 0 bases, leaving 14 bases between them. The CDR3 DNA reads TGTGCCAGTAGTATGTCTCGGACAGACGCGAACACCGGGGAGCTGTTTTTT. Translated, it gives CASSMSRTDANTGELFF. Combining the CDR3 with reference TRBV19 and TRBJ2-2 gives the whole variable domain DGGITQSPKYLFRKEGQNVTLSCEQNLNHDAMYWYRQDPGQGLRLIYYSQIVNDFQKGDIAEGYSVSREKKESFPLTVTSAQKNPTAFYLCASSMSRTDANTGELFFGEGSRLTVL.

The chain couples TRBV6-5 to TRBJ2-7; no reliable D call. V shed 6 bases and J shed 4 bases, with 10 bases lying between them. CDR3 length: 12 residues. Germline V gene data show CDR1 as MNHEY and CDR2 as SVGAGI. Here the CDR3 reads CASRNAWYEQYF. The CDR3 DNA sequence: TGTGCCAGCAGGAATGCCTGGTACGAGCAGTACTTC.

The chain carries TRBV30 and TRBJ1-2; 7 bases match TRBD1. V dropped 4 bases and J dropped 4; count of bases not matched to a gene: 12. CDR1 is GTSNPN, CDR2 SVGIG, per germline (reference sequence). The CDR3 covers 15 residues. The CDR3 DNA is TGTGCCTGGAACGGGAACAGGGGCCTGGGCTATGGCTACACCTTC. Residues: CAWNGNRGLGYGYTF. The full variable domain, rest sourced from reference TRBV30 and TRBJ1-2, is SQTIHQWPATLVQPVGSPLSLECTVEGTSNPNLYWYRQAAGRGLQLLFYSVGIGQISSEVPQNLSASRPQDRQFILSSKKLLLSDSGFYLCAWNGNRGLGYGYTFGSGTRLTVV.